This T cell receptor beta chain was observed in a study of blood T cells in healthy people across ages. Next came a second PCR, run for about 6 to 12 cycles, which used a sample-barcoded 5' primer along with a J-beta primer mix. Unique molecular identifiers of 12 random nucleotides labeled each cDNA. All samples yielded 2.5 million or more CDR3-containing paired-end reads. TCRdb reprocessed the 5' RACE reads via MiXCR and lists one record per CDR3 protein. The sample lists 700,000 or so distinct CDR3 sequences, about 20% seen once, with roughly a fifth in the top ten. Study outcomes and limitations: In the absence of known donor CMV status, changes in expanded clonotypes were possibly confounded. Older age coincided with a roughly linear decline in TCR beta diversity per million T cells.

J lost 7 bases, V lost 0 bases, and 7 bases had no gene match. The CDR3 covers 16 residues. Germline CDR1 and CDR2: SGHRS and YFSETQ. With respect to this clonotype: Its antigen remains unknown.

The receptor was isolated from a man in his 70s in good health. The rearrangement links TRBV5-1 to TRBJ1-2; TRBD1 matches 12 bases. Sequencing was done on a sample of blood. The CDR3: CASSLEGQGARGGYTF. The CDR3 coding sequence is TGCGCCAGCAGCTTGGAGGGACAGGGGGCGAGAGGTGGCTACACCTTC.